This TCR beta chain was profiled in a study of T cells after posttransplantation cyclophosphamide (TCRdb year 2016). For the study in its entirety: T cell repertoire reconstitution was tracked by TRB sequencing after myeloablative bone marrow transplantation in which posttransplantation cyclophosphamide was used as GVHD prophylaxis. Samples from around 40 PTCy-treated patients and 15 to 20 related bone marrow donors of those patients were subjected to antigen receptor sequencing. Blood from every one of the 30 to 40 PTCy patients who had 1-year posttransplant specimens underwent TRB sequencing. In 3 patients, up to 3 additional blood samples taken between 2 and 5.2 years after transplant also underwent TRB sequencing, as did pretransplant blood from 4 patients. TRA and TRB clonality were tightly correlated in roughly ten samples, so subsequent TCR analyses focused on TRB only. Public TRB sequences were checked against a database of over 3,500 sequences associated with responses to pathogens, tumor antigens, self-antigens and alloantigens. The paper as a whole reports these results and caveats: Across the 45 to 55 patients, TRB clonality was highly associated with recipient CMV seropositivity and CMV reactivation, and diversity with PTCy was similar to that in the CNI/methotrexate controls. Donor-recipient similarity was low at 1-2 months but increased during the first year, and donor CD8+ memory clones often dominated later blood repertoires. The TRB repertoires of T cells infiltrating skin or GI tract showed only limited overlap with the TRB repertoires of T cells in blood.

Genomic DNA was used for TRB sequencing, which was performed with the immunoSEQ assay at survey resolution or with the hsTCRB kit. The published analysis was carried out like this. The immunoSEQ software handled initial read processing, and the LymphoSeq R package was used for repertoire analyses. Clonality was calculated as 1 minus normalized Shannon entropy, and the Gini coefficient was also calculated for each TRB dataset. Phenotypes of unsorted samples were inferred by mapping TRB sequences from sorted subsets of the recipient or donor onto unsorted samples of the same recipient. TCRdb mirrors the immuneACCESS table, restricted to in-frame sequences. Some clones are absent from its copies; in checked studies, under half trace to an unresolved V gene, and the reason for the others is unknown. That table is the source of V, J and clone size, and D and trimming were worked out from the DNA. For this sample the table gives thousands of clones, of which 85% to 95% were detected only once. More than 0.6% of the sample is held by the ten biggest clonotypes.

Peripheral blood samples were provided by related bone marrow donors on the day of marrow donation. To count as naive, T cells had to be viable CD3+CD4+ or CD3+CD8+ cells with a CCR7+CD45RA+CD45RO-CD95-CD27+CD28+ profile. Peripheral blood and bone marrow mononuclear cells were isolated by Ficoll-Hypaque density centrifugation and were cryopreserved. CD4+ and CD8+ T cells, including naive and memory subsets, were sorted by FACS using a FACSAria II. In the case of this clone: The antigen it binds to is not known. Base qualities are not at hand, and no much larger clone is one base apart.

The V and J ends are trimmed by 2 bases and 6 bases, leaving 5 bases between them. From the cysteine through the phenylalanine, the CDR3 covers 11 amino acids. The entry retains the CDR3 DNA only, 33 bases that are in frame from base 1. Per the germline V gene (reference sequence), GTSNPN is the CDR1 and SVGIG is the CDR2. The receptor comes from a man over 45. The chain is assembled from TRBV30 and TRBJ2-1, with the D gene not confidently named. The sequencing sample was made of naive CD4+ T cells sorted from PBMCs. CDR3 protein: CAWSRLNEQFF. The DNA reads TGTGCCTGGAGTCGTCTCAATGAGCAGTTCTTC.